The entry below describes one TCR beta chain. The antigen is unknown. At the Johns Hopkins FTIC core, DNA taken from cultured CD4+ T cells was sequenced by way of the Oncomine TCR Beta short-read assay. CD4+ T cells were cultured, and genomic DNA was extracted from them. TCRdb re-analysed the PCR reads in MiXCR, keeping a single row per CDR3 protein. The sample consists of just over 15,000 distinct CDR3 sequences, over 55% of them appearing once. This entry belongs to a study of vaccination and CD4 T cells after COVID-19. Germline V gives CDR1 DFQATT, CDR2 SNEGSKA (reference sequence). Trimming cost V 6 bases and J 0 bases, with 15 bases left between them. The CDR3 is 15 amino acids. Points from the study as a whole: The authors identified 304 of 307 vaccine-specific clones in convalescent patients as spike mono-reactive. The study found median SARS-CoV-2-reactive clonotypes rising from around 20 to 38, not significantly.

Treatment reported: roughly ten-day PBMC culture with coronavirus spike peptide pools or control peptides (ViraFEST assay). The sequence came from a human donor who had recovered from COVID-19. The J gene is TRBJ1-5, the V gene TRBV20-1; D possibly corresponds to TRBD1 (5 bases). Specimen: CD4+ T cells from blood, cultured in vitro. CDR3: CSARPLGASNQPQHF. CDR3 nucleotides: TGCAGTGCGAGGCCCTTAGGGGCTAGCAATCAGCCCCAGCATTTT.